This TCR beta chain emerged from a study of T cells in Graves' hyperthyroidism and ophthalmopathy. Diagnostic decisions used clinical symptoms, serum thyroxine and TRAb, thyroid ultrasound and orbital computed tomography. Authors of the study amplified TCR beta CDR3 regions from RNA transcripts. When the TCR CDR3 underwent first-round RT-PCR, the HTBI primer set was used. MiXCR, run by TCRdb on the multiplex PCR reads, gives a single entry per CDR3 protein. This table has over 250,000 distinct CDR3 sequences, 17% appearing once. V was clipped by 3 bases and J by 4 bases; unmatched bases: 11. Germline V gene sequence: CDR1 DFQATT, CDR2 SNEGSKA (reference sequence). The length of the CDR3 is 15 residues. This clonotype was recorded many times. What it recognizes is unknown. Whole-study findings and limits: Most thyroid clonotypes expanded above 0.001 were also detected in blood.

The sequencing sample was made of blood. The chain recombines TRBV20-1 with TRBJ2-5; TRBD2 matches 7 bases. This TCR was recovered from a woman aged 60 to 75 with Graves' ophthalmopathy. CDR3 residues: CSASAGVYWGETQYF. The CDR3 nucleotides are TGCAGTGCTAGCGCGGGGGTATATTGGGGAGAGACCCAGTACTTC.